This T cell receptor beta chain was recovered during a study of CD4+ T cells in melanoma. By its share, this clone is medium-sized. Its antigen remains unidentified. The CDR3 covers 16 residues. V was trimmed by 1 base and J by 0 bases, leaving 9 bases between them. CDR1 is SGHVS and CDR2 is FNYEAQ in the germline V gene. TCRdb keeps only in-frame clones here, not all; method: immunoSEQ multiplex PCR. The sample has about 50,000 clones, roughly nine tenths seen once. Overall study results and limits: In melanoma, neoantigen-specific CD4+ T cells reportedly differed in differentiation state. A reported correlation linked neoantigen-specific CD4+ T cells to CD8+, macrophage and B cell function.

Sequences were obtained from peripheral blood. The receptor comes from a human donor with melanoma. The chain carries TRBV7-6 and TRBJ2-2, with D possibly TRBD1 on 5 matching bases. The CDR3 DNA follows: TGTGCCAGCAGCTTAGGACAGTCCGCGAACACCGGGGAGCTGTTTTTT. The encoded protein is CASSLGQSANTGELFF.